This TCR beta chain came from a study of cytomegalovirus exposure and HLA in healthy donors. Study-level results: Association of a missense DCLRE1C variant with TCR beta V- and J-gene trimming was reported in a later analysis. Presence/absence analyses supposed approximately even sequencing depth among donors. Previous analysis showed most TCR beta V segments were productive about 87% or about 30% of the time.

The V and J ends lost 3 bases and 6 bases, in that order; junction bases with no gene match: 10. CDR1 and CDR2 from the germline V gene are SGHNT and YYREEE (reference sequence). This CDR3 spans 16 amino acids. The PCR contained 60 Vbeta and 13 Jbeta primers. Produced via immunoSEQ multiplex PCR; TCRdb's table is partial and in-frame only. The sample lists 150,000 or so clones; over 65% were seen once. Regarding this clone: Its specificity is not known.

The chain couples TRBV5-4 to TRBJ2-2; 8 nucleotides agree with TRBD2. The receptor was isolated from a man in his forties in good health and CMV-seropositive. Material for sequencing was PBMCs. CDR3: CASSSSGTRGPGELFF. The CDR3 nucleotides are TGTGCCAGCAGCTCATCCGGGACTAGGGGTCCCGGGGAGCTGTTTTTT.